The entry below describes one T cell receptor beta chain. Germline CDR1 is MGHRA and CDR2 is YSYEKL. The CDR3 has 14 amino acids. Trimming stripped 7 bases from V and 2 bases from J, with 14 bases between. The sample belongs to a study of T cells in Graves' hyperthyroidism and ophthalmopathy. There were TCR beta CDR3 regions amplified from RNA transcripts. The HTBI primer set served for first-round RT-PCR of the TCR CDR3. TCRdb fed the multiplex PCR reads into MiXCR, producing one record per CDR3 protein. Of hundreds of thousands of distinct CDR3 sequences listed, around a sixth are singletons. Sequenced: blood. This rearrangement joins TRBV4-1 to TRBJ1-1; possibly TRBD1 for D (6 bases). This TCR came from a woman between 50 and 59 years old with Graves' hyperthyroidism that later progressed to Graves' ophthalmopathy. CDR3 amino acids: CASTSRDTNTEAFF. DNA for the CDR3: TGCGCCAGCACTTCCCGGGACACAAACACTGAAGCTTTCTTT.